What follows describes a single TCR beta chain. The clone's antigen remains unknown. Nothing much larger sits one base from this clone, and base qualities are not available. Stable Graves' hyperthyroidism was defined as the absence of progression to ophthalmopathy over 18 months of follow-up. Hyperthyroidism patients were newly diagnosed, had a disease duration of under 2 months, and were aged 18 to 65 years. Exclusion was applied to patients with uncontrolled infections, other autoimmune diseases, pregnancy or lactation. Diagnoses relied on clinical symptoms, serum thyroxine and TRAb, thyroid ultrasound and orbital computed tomography. PBMCs were separated from over 9 ml of fresh peripheral blood using Ficoll-Paque density gradient centrifugation. Trizol reagent was used to extract total RNA, and RNA quality was then checked on an Agilent 2100 Bioanalyzer. Amplification of TCR beta CDR3 regions was carried out from RNA transcripts. The first round of RT-PCR for the TCR CDR3 was performed with the HTBI primer set and the Qiagen OneStep RT-PCR kit. The libraries were constructed in a second round of multiplex PCR and then size-selected and purified. Libraries were sequenced paired-end with 100 bp reads on an Illumina HiSeq2000. Concerning the study's data processing: SOAPnuke was used to process the raw data, with reads discarded if the reads contained adapters or uncalled bases, had a mean Phred below 15, or lacked an exact constant-primer or identifier match. High-quality paired reads were merged using COPE v1.2.5, and each unique nucleotide sequence was defined as a clonotype. MiTCR v1.1 was used to align clonotypes to the IMGT TRBV, TRBD and TRBJ reference segments. The analysis was restricted to V-J combinations with a frequency above 0.0001, which together covered roughly 99% of the repertoires. A TCS score was defined as the ratio of F50 (clonal expansion) to E x V (chaos), with BLOSUM62-based TCRdist applied between CDR3 peptides within each V-J. Welch's t-statistics and random forest reduced 500 to 650 V-J features to about 12, which were used in a naive Bayes classifier (R e1071). The raw public reads went through TCRdb reprocessing: fastp at Q25, MiXCR clone calling, in-frame beta chains kept. Rows with one shared CDR3 protein collapse into an entry with the most common genes and DNA. These V and J calls are TCRdb output, not the study's own analysis. In this sample the table shows fewer than 350,000 distinct CDR3 sequences, roughly an eighth of which occur a single time. The ten largest make up 7.9% of the sample.

The CDR3 holds 16 amino acids from the cysteine to the phenylalanine. The read is trimmed to its CDR3 DNA, 48 bases read in frame from base 1. V loses 5 bases at its end and J loses 9 bases; junction bases beyond the gene matches: 17. In the germline V gene (reference sequence), CDR1 corresponds to DFQATT and CDR2 to SNEGSKA. The data were obtained in a study of T cells in Graves' hyperthyroidism and ophthalmopathy (dated by TCRdb to the late 2010s). Study-level background: Peripheral blood was collected at initial diagnosis, before any treatment. A discovery cohort of fewer than 110 patients, 43 with Graves' ophthalmopathy and approximately 60 with stable Graves' hyperthyroidism, was used to find distinguishing TCR V-J signatures. Prospective prediction of ophthalmopathy was tested in an independent validation cohort consisting of some 19 hyperthyroidism patients and approximately 16 patients who later progressed to ophthalmopathy. For training and testing, the 100 or so patients in the discovery cohort were randomly divided in a 7:3 ratio. Thyroid tissue and blood T-cell repertoires from six Graves' hyperthyroidism patients were also compared in the study. Following sampling, methimazole starting at 30 mg daily was given to hyperthyroidism patients, and high-dose intravenous methylprednisolone was given to ophthalmopathy patients. The paper describes TCR Vbeta CDR3 sequencing of 140 or so peripheral blood samples, made up of some 42 ophthalmopathy patients, roughly 80 hyperthyroidism patients and about 17 progressor patients. What the authors observed across the whole study: In cross-validation, a model built on a 13 V-J signature told ophthalmopathy apart from stable hyperthyroidism with 87.88% sensitivity and about 81% specificity, and in testing the same model reached 80%/75%. During validation, the model predicted progression to ophthalmopathy a median of approximately 6.5 months ahead of onset, with more than 60% sensitivity and about 72% specificity. Sample size was not statistically predetermined, and investigators were not blinded to group allocation. Blood samples also contained most of the expanded thyroid clonotypes (frequency above 0.001), which suggests that blood repertoires may reflect thyroid immune responses.

Sequenced sample: blood. This receptor was taken from a woman in her 40s with Graves' hyperthyroidism. Recombination joined TRBV20-1 with TRBJ2-1; 9 bases in between match TRBD2. CDR3 reads: CSARLFGRGRAGEQFF. The DNA sequence is as follows: TGCAGTGCTCGACTCTTCGGGCGCGGGAGGGCGGGTGAGCAGTTCTTC.